These 8 T cell receptor beta chains originate from one sample sequenced in a study of a mutant IDH1 vaccine in newly diagnosed glioma. Time point defined: week 47, end of study. The vaccine gave 300 ug of a 20-mer mutant IDH1 peptide subcutaneously per dose. These receptors have no identified antigens. The method was immunoSEQ multiplex PCR; TCRdb's version includes in-frame clones alone and lacks a portion of them. The sample gives about 55,000 clones, about three quarters of which show up once; over 4% is in the top ten. Source: PBMCs, taken from a glioma patient whose treatment included an IDH1 peptide vaccine. The receptors here all came from a middle-aged woman with glioma. Some clones in this sample may be carry-over from other donors' samples.

CDR3 region: CASRVGSNQPQHF. CDR3 in DNA: TGTGCCAGCAGAGTAGGCTCCAATCAGCCCCAGCATTTT. The chain combines TRBV2 with TRBJ1-5; D remains unclear. Trimming pared 6 bases from V and 3 bases from J, leaving 9 bases between. From germline, CDR1 is SNHLY and CDR2 FYNNEI. The CDR3 has 13 amino acids.

The rearrangement joins TRBV6-5 to TRBJ2-2; D is perhaps TRBD2 (5 bases). CDR3 length equals 14 residues. The V gene's germline CDR1 is MNHEY and CDR2 SVGAGI. V shed 5 bases and J shed 4 bases, with 11 bases lying between them. The DNA for the CDR3 is TGTGCCAGCAGTCAGGACTCCCCCACCGGGGAGCTGTTTTTT. Translating gives CASSQDSPTGELFF.

CDR3 residues: CASSFEPQLETQYF. In DNA, the CDR3 is TGTGCCAGCAGCTTCGAACCCCAGCTGGAGACCCAGTACTTC. V and J are TRBV7-8 and TRBJ2-5; D is unresolved. The germline V gene has CDR1 SGHVS and CDR2 FQNEAQ. V was trimmed by 3 bases and J by 5 bases, leaving 13 bases between them. The CDR3 runs 14 residues.

The chain couples TRBV19 to TRBJ2-6, with D uncertain. The CDR3 has 13 amino acids. The V gene lost 7 bases and the J gene lost 4 bases, with 8 bases spanning the gap. The germline CDR1 and CDR2 sequences are LNHDA and SQIVND (reference sequence). CDR3 nucleotides: TGTGCCAGTACGTATAGGGGGGCCAACGTCCTGACTTTC. Translating gives CASTYRGANVLTF.

The rearrangement links TRBV4-1 to TRBJ2-7, with 11 positions matching TRBD2. This CDR3 has 16 amino acids. Trimming at V came to 1 base and at J to 3 bases, leaving 5 bases not matched to a gene. The germline V gene encodes CDR1 MGHRA and CDR2 YSYEKL. The DNA of the CDR3 is TGCGCCAGCAGCCAAGGTACCGGGACTAGCGGCTACGAGCAGTACTTC. This sequence encodes CASSQGTGTSGYEQYF.

The CDR3 region is CASSLGTVQETQYF. The DNA of the CDR3 is TGTGCCAGCAGCCTCGGGACTGTGCAAGAGACCCAGTACTTC. The genes are TRBV9 and TRBJ2-5; TRBD2 is a possible D gene (6 bases). Germline V gives CDR1 SGDLS, CDR2 YYNGEE. Trimming stripped 4 bases from V and 2 bases from J, with 12 bases between. This CDR3 contains 14 residues.

V usage is TRBV27 and J usage is TRBJ2-2, with a weak D call TRBD1 (6 bases). The CDR3 has 13 residues. V lost 0 bases, J lost 11 bases, and 10 bases lay in between. The germline V gene encodes CDR1 MNHEY and CDR2 SMNVEV (reference sequence). The CDR3 loop reads CASSLSIGTELFF. CDR3 sequence (DNA): TGTGCCAGCAGTTTATCGATTGGGACAGAGCTGTTTTTT.

CDR3 sequence (DNA): TGTGCCAGCAGCCCGGCTGGACGGACACAGGCCGGCTACACCTTC. The encoded protein is CASSPAGRTQAGYTF. V and J are TRBV7-2 and TRBJ1-2, with a tentative D call TRBD1 (5 bases). CDR1 is SGHTA, CDR2 FQGNSA, per germline. V was shortened by 5 bases and J by 8 bases, with 21 bases between the two germline ends. The CDR3 contains 15 residues.